This T cell receptor beta chain was sequenced in a study of immune evolution from preneoplasia to lung adenocarcinoma. Produced via immunoSEQ multiplex PCR; TCRdb's table is partial and in-frame only. The table records about 9,500 clones, 90% of them present only once. Two lung cancer pathologists independently confirmed each histologic diagnosis. Germline CDR1 and CDR2: SNHLY and FYNNEI. CDR3 length: 13 residues. V lost 0 bases and J lost 7; bases outside the gene matches: 2. The V call is TRBV2, the J call TRBJ2-7, with TRBD1 matching over 8 bases. This receptor was identified in a person aged 65 to 85 with invasive lung adenocarcinoma. Material for sequencing was FFPE invasive lung adenocarcinoma tissue. The CDR3 sequence: CASSEADRAEQYF. Written as DNA, the CDR3 is TGTGCCAGCAGTGAAGCGGACAGGGCTGAGCAGTACTTC. The full variable domain, its missing parts supplied by reference TRBV2 and TRBJ2-7, is EPEVTQTPSHQVTQMGQEVILRCVPISNHLYFYWYRQILGQKVEFLVSFYNNEISEKSEIFDDQFSVERPDGSNFTLKIRSTKLEDSAMYFCASSEADRAEQYFGPGTRLTVT.